The 24 T cell receptor beta chains listed next were all sequenced from one sample in a study of OX40 agonist ivuxolimab in advanced cancers. Repertoires were generated with immunoSEQ multiplex PCR, while TCRdb's copy carries only in-frame clones and drops some. Among approximately 70,000 clones, 80% to 95% were seen once, and the ten largest hold over 0.35%. The starting material was CD4+ or CD8+ T cells sorted from blood, obtained in a trial of the OX40 agonist ivuxolimab. Source of these receptors: an adult with an advanced solid tumor such as melanoma, head and neck, liver or kidney cancer.

The chain carries TRBV13 and TRBJ2-7, with D possibly matching TRBD2 (5 bases). The germline V and J ends were trimmed by 4 bases and 6 bases, with 7 bases remaining between them. Germline CDR1 reads PRHDT; CDR2 reads FYEKMQ (reference sequence). The CDR3 loop spans 11 amino acids. The CDR3 protein is CASSSGLEQYF. DNA of the CDR3: TGTGCCAGCAGCTCCGGACTCGAGCAGTACTTC.

The chain links TRBV7-2 to TRBJ2-1; TRBD2 agrees at 10 bases. This CDR3 comprises 17 residues. Losses at the gene ends were 1 base for V and 6 bases for J; bases not matched to a gene: 9. Looked up from germline, CDR1 is SGHTA and CDR2 is FQGNSA. The CDR3 protein is CASSLVWLAGESNEQFF. CDR3 DNA: TGTGCCAGCAGCTTAGTATGGCTAGCGGGAGAAAGCAATGAGCAGTTCTTC.

In DNA form, the CDR3 reads TGTGCCAGCAGCTTAGATTTAGGGAGAAACATTCAGTACTTC. Protein: CASSLDLGRNIQYF. V is TRBV7-8 and J is TRBJ2-4; weak D call: TRBD2 (5 bases). This CDR3 region has 14 residues. Per germline, CDR1 SGHVS and CDR2 FQNEAQ. V dropped 1 base and J dropped 6 bases, with 10 bases sitting between them.

The J gene is TRBJ2-3, the V gene TRBV30; the D gene is possibly TRBD2 (6 bases). V lost 0 bases, J lost 0 bases, and 13 bases lay in between. Germline loops: CDR1 GTSNPN, CDR2 SVGIG (reference sequence). This CDR3 is built from 16 residues. In DNA, the CDR3 is TGTGCCTGGAGTGTACGGAGGGGCGGTAGCACAGATACGCAGTATTTT. This translates into CAWSVRRGGSTDTQYF.

The chain couples TRBV12-5 to TRBJ2-3, with a tentative D call TRBD2 (5 bases). The CDR3 contains 13 residues. Germline V gene sequence: CDR1 LGHNT, CDR2 FRNRAP. Trimming took off 1 base at V and 9 bases at J, with 11 bases between the two ends. The CDR3 is CASGLARGGTQYF. CDR3 sequence (DNA): TGTGCTAGTGGTTTGGCTCGGGGTGGCACGCAGTATTTT.

The rearrangement joins TRBV19 to TRBJ2-5; either TRBD1 or TRBD2 may fit D (6 bases each). The CDR3 extends over 15 amino acids. The V and J ends lost 7 bases and 5 bases respectively, with 20 bases between them. Germline assignment: CDR1 LNHDA and CDR2 SQIVND (reference sequence). For the CDR3, the DNA is TGTGCCAGTATGGGTTTTGTGGGGGGCTGGGAGACCCAGTACTTC. Its protein product is CASMGFVGGWETQYF. The variable domain in full, completed from reference TRBV19 and TRBJ2-5, reads DGGITQSPKYLFRKEGQNVTLSCEQNLNHDAMYWYRQDPGQGLRLIYYSQIVNDFQKGDIAEGYSVSREKKESFPLTVTSAQKNPTAFYLCASMGFVGGWETQYFGPGTRLLVL.

This clone was recorded a few times. This chain connects TRBV27 to TRBJ2-5; maybe TRBD2 (7 bases). V lost 5 bases and J lost 5, with 15 bases in between. CDR3 length equals 14 residues. Germline CDR1 and CDR2: MNHEY and SMNVEV (reference sequence). CDR3 nucleotides: TGTGCCAGCAGTCCCCGGGGGGCCCAGGAGACCCAGTACTTC. It translates to CASSPRGAQETQYF.

The genes are TRBV21-1 and TRBJ1-5; whether TRBD1, the table's D call, matches the DNA was not checked. TRBV21-1 is noted as a pseudogene. The length of the CDR3 is 18 residues. The DNA for the CDR3 is TGTGCCAGCCCAACCTCCTGCAAACAGGCCCATAGCAATCAGCCCCAGCATTTT. This codes for CASPTSCKQAHSNQPQHF.

The V call is TRBV7-9, the J call TRBJ2-5; TRBD2 aligns across 7 bases. The germline V gene encodes CDR1 SEHNR and CDR2 FQNEAQ (reference sequence). The length of the CDR3 is 17 residues. V lost 1 base, J lost 2 bases, and 10 bases stayed unmatched. The CDR3 region is CASSLDLGGREQETQYF. As DNA, the CDR3 is TGTGCCAGCAGCTTAGATTTGGGCGGGAGAGAGCAAGAGACCCAGTACTTC.

This sequence joins TRBV6-5 and TRBJ2-2, with D unresolved. CDR3 length: 14 residues. CDR1 and CDR2 from the germline V gene are MNHEY and SVGAGI. V was shortened by 2 bases and J by 4 bases, with 8 bases between the two germline ends. CDR3 sequence: CASSYPDRTGELFF. The CDR3 DNA is TGTGCCAGCAGTTACCCGGACCGCACCGGGGAGCTGTTTTTT.

V usage is TRBV10-2 and J usage is TRBJ2-4; no reliable D call. CDR1 and CDR2 (germline): WSHSY, SAAADI. Trimming removed 0 bases at V and 4 bases at J, with 16 bases between. The CDR3 spans 17 residues. CDR3 protein: CASSESVGLGPKNIQYF. For the CDR3, the DNA is TGCGCCAGCAGTGAGTCGGTGGGTTTGGGCCCTAAAAACATTCAGTACTTC.

V is TRBV27 and J is TRBJ1-6; no clear D gene. This CDR3 has 15 residues. V was trimmed by 6 bases and J by 0 bases, leaving 9 bases between them. CDR1 is MNHEY, CDR2 SMNVEV, per germline (reference sequence). In nucleotides, the CDR3 is TGTGCCAGCAGCCCCACGAGCTCCTATAATTCACCCCTCCACTTT. Encoded protein: CASSPTSSYNSPLHF.

This clone was counted a single time. The V and J genes are TRBV14 and TRBJ2-4; D gene ambiguous. Germline CDR1 SGHDN, CDR2 FVKESK. The CDR3 runs to 17 residues. Trimming removed 0 bases at V and 0 bases at J, with 12 bases between. The CDR3 DNA sequence: TGTGCCAGCAGCCAAGATCGATTCGGAATAGCCAAAAACATTCAGTACTTC. Its protein is CASSQDRFGIAKNIQYF.

The V and J genes are TRBV6-1 and TRBJ2-7, with TRBD2 matching 7 bases. The J segment lost 0 bases and the V segment lost 2 bases, leaving 10 bases of the junction unmatched. CDR1 is MNHNS, CDR2 SASEGT, per germline. The CDR3 has 17 residues. CDR3 coding DNA: TGTGCCAGCAGTGAAACGGACGCGGGGGAAAGCTCCTACGAGCAGTACTTC. Protein: CASSETDAGESSYEQYF.

This chain uses TRBV18 with TRBJ1-5; 8 bases map to TRBD1. This CDR3 has 18 amino acids. The V gene end was trimmed by 4 bases and the J gene end by 0 bases; junction bases not matched to a gene: 11. Germline CDR1 KGHSH, CDR2 LQKENI. CDR3 DNA: TGTGCCAGCTCACTAGACGGACAGGGCGGTTATAGCAATCAGCCCCAGCATTTT. This gives the protein CASSLDGQGGYSNQPQHF. Full variable domain (rest looked up from reference TRBV18 and TRBJ1-5): NAGVMQNPRHLVRRRGQEARLRCSPMKGHSHVYWYRQLPEEGLKFMVYLQKENIIDESGMPKERFSAEFPKEGPSILRIQQVVRGDSAAYFCASSLDGQGGYSNQPQHFGDGTRLSIL.

This chain uses TRBV27 with TRBJ2-6, with unresolved D. V shed 0 bases and J shed 0 bases, with 6 bases lying between them. This CDR3 contains 16 residues. The germline CDR1 and CDR2 sequences are MNHEY and SMNVEV (reference sequence). The CDR3 DNA is TGTGCCAGCAGTTTATCGCAGAGCTCTGGGGCCAACGTCCTGACTTTC. Translating it yields CASSLSQSSGANVLTF.

The J gene is TRBJ1-4, the V gene TRBV5-6; possibly TRBD1 for D (5 bases). The CDR3 loop spans 16 amino acids. The V and J ends lost 0 bases and 7 bases respectively, with 16 bases between them. Germline CDR1 is SGHDT and CDR2 is YYEEEE. The CDR3, as DNA: TGTGCCAGCAGCTTGGCCAATCAGGCCGGGGGTGAAAAACTGTTTTTT. Translated: CASSLANQAGGEKLFF.

The sample holds a few counts of this clone. V and J are TRBV6-6 and TRBJ1-1; a possible D gene is TRBD1 (6 bases). The CDR3 loop spans 13 amino acids. The V gene lost 2 bases and the J gene lost 11 bases, with 15 bases spanning the gap. From germline, CDR1 is MNHNY and CDR2 SVGAGI (reference sequence). The CDR3 here is CASSYIQGITAFF. CDR3 DNA: TGTGCCAGCAGTTACATTCAGGGGATTACGGCTTTCTTT.

The chain uses TRBV6-1 and TRBJ1-1; maybe TRBD1 (5 bases). This CDR3 has 15 residues. CDR1 is MNHNS, CDR2 SASEGT, per germline. V was clipped by 2 bases and J by 4 bases, with 14 bases between them. Here the CDR3 DNA reads TGTGCCAGCAGTGAATCAGGGCCCCGGGGCACTGAAGCTTTCTTT. Translating it yields CASSESGPRGTEAFF.

The V gene is TRBV7-2, the J gene TRBJ1-5, with D possibly matching TRBD1 (5 bases). Germline V CDR1 and CDR2: SGHTA, FQGNSA. The CDR3 covers 15 residues. V was pared by 1 base and J by 2 bases, with 9 bases between. The CDR3 region is CASSLERGGNQPQHF. CDR3 nucleotide sequence: TGTGCCAGCAGCTTAGAAAGGGGTGGCAATCAGCCCCAGCATTTT.

The V call is TRBV7-2, the J call TRBJ2-3; no firm D call. The length of the CDR3 is 13 residues. V shed 3 bases and J shed 0 bases, with 4 bases lying between them. Germline loops: CDR1 SGHTA, CDR2 FQGNSA. The CDR3 sequence is CASSFASTDTQYF. The CDR3 bases are TGTGCCAGCAGCTTCGCTAGCACAGATACGCAGTATTTT.

The genes are TRBV7-2 and TRBJ2-5, with TRBD2 identical over 10 bases. CDR1 and CDR2 from the germline V gene are SGHTA and FQGNSA. CDR3 length: 17 amino acids. Trimming removed 0 bases from V and 5 bases from J; junction bases left unmatched: 9. CDR3 residues: CASSLAALAGVGETQYF. As DNA, the CDR3 is TGTGCCAGCAGCTTAGCAGCCCTAGCGGGAGTGGGGGAGACCCAGTACTTC.

This chain joins TRBV10-3 and TRBJ1-1; TRBD1 matches at 7 bases. In germline, CDR1 is ENHRY, CDR2 SYGVKD. This CDR3 comprises 12 residues. V was pared by 9 bases and J by 1 base, with 2 bases of the junction left unmatched. CDR3 residues: CAIRQGNTEAFF. Here the CDR3 DNA reads TGTGCCATACGACAGGGGAACACTGAAGCTTTCTTT.

The chain couples TRBV9 to TRBJ1-1, with 8 positions matching TRBD1. Trimming cost V 3 bases and J 3 bases; bases outside gene matches: 1. Looked up from germline, CDR1 is SGDLS and CDR2 is YYNGEE. The CDR3 extends over 13 amino acids. As DNA, the CDR3 is TGTGCCAGCAGCGCGACAGGGGACACTGAAGCTTTCTTT. It translates to CASSATGDTEAFF.